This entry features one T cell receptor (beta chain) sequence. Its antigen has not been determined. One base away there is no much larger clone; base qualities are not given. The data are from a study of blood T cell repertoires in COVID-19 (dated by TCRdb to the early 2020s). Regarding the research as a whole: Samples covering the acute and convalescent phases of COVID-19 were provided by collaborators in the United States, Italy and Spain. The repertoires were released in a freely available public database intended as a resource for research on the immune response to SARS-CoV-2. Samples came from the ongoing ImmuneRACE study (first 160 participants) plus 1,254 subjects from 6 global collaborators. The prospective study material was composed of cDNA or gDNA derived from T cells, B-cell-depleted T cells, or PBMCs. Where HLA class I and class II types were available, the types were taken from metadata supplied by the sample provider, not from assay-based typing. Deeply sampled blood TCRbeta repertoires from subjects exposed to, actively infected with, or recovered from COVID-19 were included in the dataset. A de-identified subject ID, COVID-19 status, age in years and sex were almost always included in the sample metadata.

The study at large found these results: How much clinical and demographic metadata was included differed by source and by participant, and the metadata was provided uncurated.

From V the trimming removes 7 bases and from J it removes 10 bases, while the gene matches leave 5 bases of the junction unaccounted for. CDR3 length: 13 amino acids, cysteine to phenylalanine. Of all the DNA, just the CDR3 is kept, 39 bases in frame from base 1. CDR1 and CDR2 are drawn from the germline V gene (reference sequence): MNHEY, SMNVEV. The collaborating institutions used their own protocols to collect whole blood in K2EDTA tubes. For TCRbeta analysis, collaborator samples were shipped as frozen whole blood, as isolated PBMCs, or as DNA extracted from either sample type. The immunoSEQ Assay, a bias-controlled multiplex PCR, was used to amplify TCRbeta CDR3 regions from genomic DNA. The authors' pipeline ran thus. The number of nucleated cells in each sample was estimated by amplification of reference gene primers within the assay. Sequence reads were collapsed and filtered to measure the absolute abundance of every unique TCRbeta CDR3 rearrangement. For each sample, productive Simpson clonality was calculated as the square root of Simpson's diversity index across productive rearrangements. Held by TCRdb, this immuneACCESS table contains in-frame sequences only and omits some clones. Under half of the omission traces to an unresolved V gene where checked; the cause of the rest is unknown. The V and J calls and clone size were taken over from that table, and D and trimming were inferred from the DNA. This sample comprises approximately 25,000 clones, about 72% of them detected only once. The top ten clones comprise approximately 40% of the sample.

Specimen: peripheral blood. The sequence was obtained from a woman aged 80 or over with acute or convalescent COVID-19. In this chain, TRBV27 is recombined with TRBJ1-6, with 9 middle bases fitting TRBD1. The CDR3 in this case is CASNRDRESPLHF. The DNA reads TGTGCCAGCAATAGGGACAGGGAATCACCCCTCCACTTT.